This T cell receptor (beta chain) was recovered during a study of T cells in women clearing cervical HPV infection. Study in general: Cases were women with histologically confirmed HPV16-related CIN3 or worse, including 2 invasive cancers. General study findings and limits: Controls had more TRBV6-7 (approximately 0.16%) than cases (0.11%). Repertoire richness, not evenness, was significantly elevated in CIN3+ cases versus controls.

Libraries were prepared by immunoSEQ multiplex PCR; TCRdb keeps only in-frame clonotypes and omits some of them. The specimen's table records about 35,000 clones. CDR1 is SEHNR, CDR2 FQNEAQ, per germline (reference sequence). The CDR3 totals 15 residues. Concerning this clone itself: Its antigen is not identified. The read stops 3 residues short of the end of the CDR3; the missing end is completed from the germline J gene.

The receptor's source is a woman aged 18 to 75 with a cervical HPV16 infection that either progressed to CIN3+ or cleared (not recorded which). Input material: blood buffy coat. The chain links TRBV7-9 to TRBJ2-2; possibly TRBD1 for D (5 bases). The CDR3 loop reads CASSLGQATGEKLFF. CDR3 DNA (partial): TGTGCCAGCAGCTTGGGGCAGGCCACTGGTGAAAAG. The variable domain in full, completed from reference TRBV7-9 and TRBJ2-2, reads DTGVSQNPRHKITKRGQNVTFRCDPISEHNRLYWYRQTLGQGPEFLTYFQNEAQLEKSRLLSDRFSAERPKGSFSTLEIQRTEQGDSAMYLCASSLGQATGEKLFFGEGSRLTVL.